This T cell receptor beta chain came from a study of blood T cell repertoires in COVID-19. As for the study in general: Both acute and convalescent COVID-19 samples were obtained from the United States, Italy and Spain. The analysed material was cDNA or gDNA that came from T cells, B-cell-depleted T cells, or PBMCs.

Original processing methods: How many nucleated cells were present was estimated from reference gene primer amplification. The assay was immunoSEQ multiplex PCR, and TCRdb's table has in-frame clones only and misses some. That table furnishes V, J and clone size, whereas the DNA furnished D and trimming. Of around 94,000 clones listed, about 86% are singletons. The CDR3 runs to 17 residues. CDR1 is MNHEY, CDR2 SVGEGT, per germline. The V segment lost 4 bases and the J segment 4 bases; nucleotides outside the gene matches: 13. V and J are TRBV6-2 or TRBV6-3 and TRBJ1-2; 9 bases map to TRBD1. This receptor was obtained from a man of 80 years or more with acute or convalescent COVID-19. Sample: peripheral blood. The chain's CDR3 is CASSSGQGPHSSYGYTF. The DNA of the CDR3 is TGTGCCAGCAGTTCGGGACAGGGCCCCCATTCGAGCTATGGCTACACCTTC.